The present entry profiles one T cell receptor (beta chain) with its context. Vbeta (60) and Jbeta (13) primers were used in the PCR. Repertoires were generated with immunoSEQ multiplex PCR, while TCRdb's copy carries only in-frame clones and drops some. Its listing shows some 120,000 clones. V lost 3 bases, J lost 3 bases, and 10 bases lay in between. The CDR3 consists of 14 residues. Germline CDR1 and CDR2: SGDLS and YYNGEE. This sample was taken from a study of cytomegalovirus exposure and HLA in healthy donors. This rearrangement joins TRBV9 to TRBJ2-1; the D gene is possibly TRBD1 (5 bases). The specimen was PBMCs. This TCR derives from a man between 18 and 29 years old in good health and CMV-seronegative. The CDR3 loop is CASSARRGYNEQFF. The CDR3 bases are TGTGCCAGCAGCGCGAGAAGGGGCTACAATGAGCAGTTCTTC.